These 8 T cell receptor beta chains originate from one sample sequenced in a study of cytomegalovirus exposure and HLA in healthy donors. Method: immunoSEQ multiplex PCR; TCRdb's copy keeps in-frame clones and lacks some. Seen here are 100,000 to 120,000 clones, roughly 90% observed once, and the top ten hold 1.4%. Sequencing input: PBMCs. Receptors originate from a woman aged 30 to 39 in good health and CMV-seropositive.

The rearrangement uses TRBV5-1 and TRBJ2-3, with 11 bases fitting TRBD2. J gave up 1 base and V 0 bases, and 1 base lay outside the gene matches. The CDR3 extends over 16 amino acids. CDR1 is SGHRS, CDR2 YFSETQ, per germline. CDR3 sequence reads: CASSLELAGGTDTQYF. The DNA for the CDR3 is TGCGCCAGCAGCTTGGAACTAGCGGGGGGCACAGATACGCAGTATTTT.

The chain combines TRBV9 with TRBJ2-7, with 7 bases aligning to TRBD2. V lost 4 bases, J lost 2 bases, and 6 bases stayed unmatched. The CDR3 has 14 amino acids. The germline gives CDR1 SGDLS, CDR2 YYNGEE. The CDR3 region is CASSPAAGPYEQYF. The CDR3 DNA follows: TGTGCCAGCAGCCCCGCAGCGGGACCCTACGAGCAGTACTTC.

This chain's CDR3 is CASGLGLAGGYGADTQYF. The CDR3, as DNA: TGCGCCAGCGGCCTGGGACTAGCGGGAGGGTATGGGGCAGATACGCAGTATTTT. V usage is TRBV5-1 and J usage is TRBJ2-3, with 16 nucleotides matching TRBD2. The trim removed 7 bases at V and 4 bases at J, leaving 12 bases unmatched. Germline V gene sequence: CDR1 SGHRS, CDR2 YFSETQ. This CDR3 has 18 residues.

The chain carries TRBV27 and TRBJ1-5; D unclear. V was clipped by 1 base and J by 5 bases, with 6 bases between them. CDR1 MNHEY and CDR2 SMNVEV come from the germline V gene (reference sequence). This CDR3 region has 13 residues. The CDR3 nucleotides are TGTGCCAGCAGTTTATTGGGAGATCAGCCCCAGCATTTT. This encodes CASSLLGDQPQHF.

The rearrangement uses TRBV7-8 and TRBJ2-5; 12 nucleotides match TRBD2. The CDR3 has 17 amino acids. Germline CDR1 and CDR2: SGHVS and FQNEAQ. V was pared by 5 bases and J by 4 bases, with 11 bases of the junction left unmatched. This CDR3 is CASSPLLPGLAGETQYF. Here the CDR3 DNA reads TGTGCCAGCAGCCCCCTCCTTCCGGGACTAGCGGGAGAGACCCAGTACTTC. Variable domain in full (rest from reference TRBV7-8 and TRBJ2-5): GAGVSQSPRYKVAKRGQDVALRCDPISGHVSLFWYQQALGQGPEFLTYFQNEAQLDKSGLPSDRFFAERPEGSVSTLKIQRTQQEDSAVYLCASSPLLPGLAGETQYFGPGTRLLVL.

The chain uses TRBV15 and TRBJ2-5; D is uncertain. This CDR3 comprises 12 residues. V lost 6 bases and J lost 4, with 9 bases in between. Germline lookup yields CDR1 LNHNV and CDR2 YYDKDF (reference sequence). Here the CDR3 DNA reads TGTGCCACCAGTCTATCGGGAGAGACCCAGTACTTC. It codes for CATSLSGETQYF.

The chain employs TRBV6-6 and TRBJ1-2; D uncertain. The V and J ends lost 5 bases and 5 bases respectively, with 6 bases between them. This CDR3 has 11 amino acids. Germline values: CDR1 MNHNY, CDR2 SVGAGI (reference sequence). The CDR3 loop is CASSTEYGYTF. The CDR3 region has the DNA TGTGCCAGCAGTACAGAATATGGCTACACCTTC.

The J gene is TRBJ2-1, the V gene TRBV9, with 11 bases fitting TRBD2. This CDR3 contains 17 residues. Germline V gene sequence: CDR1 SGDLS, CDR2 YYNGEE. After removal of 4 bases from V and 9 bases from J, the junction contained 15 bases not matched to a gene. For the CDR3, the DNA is TGTGCCAGCAGCCCCACCCTAGGGGCTAGCGGGAGGACTGAGCAGTTCTTC. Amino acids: CASSPTLGASGRTEQFF.